The present T cell receptor beta chain was sequenced within a study of cytomegalovirus exposure and HLA in healthy donors. This clone was counted only a few times. The primer mix had 60 Vbeta and 13 Jbeta primers. Using immunoSEQ multiplex PCR, the repertoire was profiled, and TCRdb retains in-frame clones only, with some absent. The table records over 200,000 clones, around 70% of them present only once. The donors were healthy bone marrow donors. CDR1 LNHDA and CDR2 SQIVND come from the germline V gene (reference sequence). The V end lost 3 bases, the J end lost 2 bases, and 11 bases lay between the germline ends. The CDR3 has 15 amino acids.

This clonotype was obtained from a man between 35 and 55 years old in good health and CMV-seropositive. Sequencing input: PBMCs. The rearrangement uses TRBV19 and TRBJ2-1; maybe TRBD2 (6 bases). CDR3 loop: CASSMGDSTYNEQFF. In DNA, the CDR3 is TGTGCCAGTAGTATGGGGGACTCCACCTACAATGAGCAGTTCTTC.